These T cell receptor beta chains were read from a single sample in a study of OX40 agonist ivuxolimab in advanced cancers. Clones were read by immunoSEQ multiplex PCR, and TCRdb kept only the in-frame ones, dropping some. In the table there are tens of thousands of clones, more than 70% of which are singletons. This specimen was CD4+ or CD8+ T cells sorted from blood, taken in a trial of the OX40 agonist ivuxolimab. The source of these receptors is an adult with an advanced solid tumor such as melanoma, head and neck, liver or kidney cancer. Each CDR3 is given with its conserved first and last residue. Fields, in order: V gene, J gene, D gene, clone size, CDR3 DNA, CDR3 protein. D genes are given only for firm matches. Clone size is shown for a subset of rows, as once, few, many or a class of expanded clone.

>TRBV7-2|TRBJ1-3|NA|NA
TGTGCCAGCAGCTTAGTTGAGGTTCGGAGCTCTGGAAACACCATATATTTT
CASSLVEVRSSGNTIYF
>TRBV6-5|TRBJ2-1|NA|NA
TGTGCCAGCAGCCGGGACTCAATCTACAATGAGCAGTTCTTC
CASSRDSIYNEQFF
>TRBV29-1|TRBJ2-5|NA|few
TGCAGCGTTGGGGGGGAGACCCAGTACTTC
CSVGGETQYF
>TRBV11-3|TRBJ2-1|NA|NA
TGTGCCAGCAGCGTGACACAGGGAAATGAGCAGTTCTTC
CASSVTQGNEQFF
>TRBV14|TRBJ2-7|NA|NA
TGTGCCAGCAGCCAAGGTCTCACCGGAGGCGTATACTTCTACGAGCAGTACTTC
CASSQGLTGGVYFYEQYF
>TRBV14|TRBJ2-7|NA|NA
TGTGCCAGCAGCCCCTTGGCAGGGAGAGGCTACGAGCAGTACTTC
CASSPLAGRGYEQYF
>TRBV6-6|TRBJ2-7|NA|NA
TGTGCCAGCAGTTACAGGGGCCAGGGGACCTACGAGCAGTACTTC
CASSYRGQGTYEQYF
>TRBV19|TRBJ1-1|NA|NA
TGTGCCAGTAGTGTCCCAGGGGCAGGGAACACTGAAGCTTTCTTT
CASSVPGAGNTEAFF
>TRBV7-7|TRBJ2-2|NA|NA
TGTGCCAGCAGCTTAGCGGGGGGGGCTGGCACCGGGGAGCTGTTTTTT
CASSLAGGAGTGELFF
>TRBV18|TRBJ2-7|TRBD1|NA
TGTGCCAGCTCACCACAGGGGGCCAACTACGAGCAGTACTTC
CASSPQGANYEQYF
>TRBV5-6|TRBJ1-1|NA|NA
TGTGCCAGCAGCTTGGTGGCTCTTACTCTTAACACTGAAGCTTTCTTT
CASSLVALTLNTEAFF
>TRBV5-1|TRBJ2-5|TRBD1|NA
TGCGCCAGCAGCGGACACCCCGGGACAGCTTTCCAAGAGACCCAGTACTTC
CASSGHPGTAFQETQYF
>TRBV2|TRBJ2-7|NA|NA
TGTGCCAGCAAGCGAGGAGGGTATGGGTACGAGCAGTACTTC
CASKRGGYGYEQYF
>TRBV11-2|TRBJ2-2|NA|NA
TGTGCCAGCAGCTTGGTGGGGGGTTACCTTGGTGGGCTGTTTTTT
CASSLVGGYLGGLFF
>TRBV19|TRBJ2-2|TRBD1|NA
TGTGCCAGTAGTATCACAGGGGACACCGGGGAGCTGTTTTTT
CASSITGDTGELFF
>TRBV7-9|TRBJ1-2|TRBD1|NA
TGTGCCAGCAGCTCAACAGGGGGGCCGACCTATGGCTACACCTTC
CASSSTGGPTYGYTF
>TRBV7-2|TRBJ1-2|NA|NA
TGTGCCAGCAGCCCAATAGGTTCTGGGGGCTACACCTTC
CASSPIGSGGYTF
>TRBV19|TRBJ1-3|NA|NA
TGTGCCAGCCTTACAGGGAGCTCTGGAAACACCATATATTTT
CASLTGSSGNTIYF
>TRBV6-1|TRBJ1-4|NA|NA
TGTGCCAGCAGGGGGCAAGGAGCAACTAATGAAAAACTGTTTTTT
CASRGQGATNEKLFF
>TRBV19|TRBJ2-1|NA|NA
TGTGCCAGTACCCCAGGGGGGGGATCCTACAATGAGCAGTTCTTC
CASTPGGGSYNEQFF
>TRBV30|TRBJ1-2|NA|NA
TGTGCCTGGAGTAGACAGGAACGTGGCTACACCTTC
CAWSRQERGYTF
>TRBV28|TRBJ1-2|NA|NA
TGTGCCAGCAGGGGGACGGGGCATGGACTTGGGAGTGGCTACACCTTC
CASRGTGHGLGSGYTF
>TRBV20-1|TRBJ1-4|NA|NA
TGCAGTGCTAGAAGTGGCGAAAAACTGTTTTTT
CSARSGEKLFF
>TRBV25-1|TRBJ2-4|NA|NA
TGTGCCAGCAGTACCCTTGACAGGAAAAACATTCAGTACTTC
CASSTLDRKNIQYF
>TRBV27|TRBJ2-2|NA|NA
TGTGCCAGCAGTTTAACCGCTGTGGCTGGGGAAGCCACCGGGGAGCTGTTTTTT
CASSLTAVAGEATGELFF
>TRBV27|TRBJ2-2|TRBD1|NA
TGTGCCAGCAGTCTCCGGGACAGGGGCACCGGGGAGCTGTTTTTT
CASSLRDRGTGELFF
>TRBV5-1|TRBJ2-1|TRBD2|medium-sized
TGCGCCAGCAGCACGAACAGCGGGAGGGTCCATGAGCAGTTCTTC
CASSTNSGRVHEQFF
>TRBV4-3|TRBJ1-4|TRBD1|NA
TGCGCCAGCAGCGGGACAGGGGGGACTAATGAAAAACTGTTTTTT
CASSGTGGTNEKLFF
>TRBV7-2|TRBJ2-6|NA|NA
TGTGCCAGCAGCAGTAGCCCCTCTGGGGCCAACGTCCTGACTTTC
CASSSSPSGANVLTF
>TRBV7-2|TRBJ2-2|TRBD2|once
TGTGCCAGCAGCTCACCGGGACTAGCGGCCGGTGTCACCGGGGAGCTGTTTTTT
CASSSPGLAAGVTGELFF
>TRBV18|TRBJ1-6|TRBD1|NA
TGTGCCAGCTCACCAGGTAGGGGGCAAGGTGGTTCACCCCTCCACTTT
CASSPGRGQGGSPLHF
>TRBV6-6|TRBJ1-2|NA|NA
TGTGCCAGCAGTCGACCAACGACAGGATCCTATGGCTACACCTTC
CASSRPTTGSYGYTF
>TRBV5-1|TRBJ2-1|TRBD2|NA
TGCGCCAGCAGCATCGGGACTAGCGTCGATGAGCAGTTCTTC
CASSIGTSVDEQFF
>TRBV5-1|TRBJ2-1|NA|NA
TGCGCCAGCAGCTTGGATGGCGGTGCCTACAATGAGCAGTTCTTC
CASSLDGGAYNEQFF
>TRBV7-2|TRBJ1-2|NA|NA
TGTGCCAGCAGCCCCGAGGCGAGAAAATACACCTTC
CASSPEARKYTF
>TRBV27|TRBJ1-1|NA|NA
TGTGCCAGCACCCCCTTATGGACAGTGAACACTGAAGCTTTCTTT
CASTPLWTVNTEAFF
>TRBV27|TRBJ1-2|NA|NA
TGTGCCAGCCGACCCGCGGGAGGAGCGCCGGGGGGCTACACCTTC
CASRPAGGAPGGYTF